One T cell receptor beta chain is described in this entry. Its antigen is unidentified. These data belong to a study of identical twins. Study findings and constraints: There was an excess of low generation probability in the out-of-frame alpha sequences that twins shared. With abundant cord blood beta clonotypes, insertions were fewer; memory repertoires showed no such pattern.

V shed 3 bases and J shed 0 bases, with 11 bases lying between them. The CDR3 is 15 residues long. The germline V gene encodes CDR1 MGHRA and CDR2 YSYEKL. Template switching introduced a universal primer site, and the cDNA bore unique molecular identifiers. From the 5' RACE reads, TCRdb called clonotypes with MiXCR, one entry per CDR3 protein. Of around 570,000 distinct CDR3 sequences listed, roughly 9.9% are singletons. This sample also appeared in a second study, on yellow fever vaccine responses in identical twins.

The genes are TRBV4-1 and TRBJ1-1; weak D call: TRBD1 (6 bases). This TCR was sampled from a woman aged 18 to 35 in good health. The sequenced material came from PBMCs. The CDR3 DNA reads TGCGCCAGCAGCCAGGGATCAGGGGTGAACACTGAAGCTTTCTTT. This gives the protein CASSQGSGVNTEAFF.